The clone carrying this T cell receptor (beta chain) was seen a single time. Its cognate antigen is unknown. Sequencing of DNA taken from cultured CD4+ T cells relied on the Oncomine TCR Beta short-read assay. TCRdb re-called the PCR reads with MiXCR, one entry per CDR3 protein. This sample has over 9,500 distinct CDR3 sequences, with roughly 54% found just once. CDR1 and CDR2 (germline): SGHRS, YFSETQ. The CDR3 consists of 12 residues. V shed 5 bases and J shed 0 bases, with 5 bases lying between them. The data derive from a study of vaccination and CD4 T cells after COVID-19. Study observations and caveats: Convalescent patients' vaccine-specific clones were spike mono-reactive in 304 of 307 cases.

As for treatment: roughly ten-day PBMC culture with coronavirus spike peptide pools or control peptides (ViraFEST assay). ViraFEST used peptide pools to expand antigen-specific T cells, then sequenced TCRs. This sequence was found in a human donor who had recovered from COVID-19. The sequencing input was CD4+ T cells from blood, cultured in vitro. The V gene is TRBV5-1, the J gene TRBJ2-5, with D uncertain. The CDR3 region is CASRMYQETQYF. CDR3 DNA: TGCGCCAGCAGAATGTACCAAGAGACCCAGTACTTC.